What follows are 19 T cell receptor beta chains derived from one specimen sequenced in a study of T cell clonality in common variable immunodeficiency. For these TCRs, the target antigens are not known. Using immunoSEQ multiplex PCR, the repertoire was profiled, and TCRdb retains in-frame clones only, with some absent. Recorded here are tens of thousands of clones, none singletons. Points from the study as a whole: In common variable immunodeficiency, TCR beta chains reportedly carried fewer deletions and N-nucleotide insertions.

Sequences were obtained from peripheral blood mononuclear cells. The receptor set was obtained from a human donor with common variable immunodeficiency.

Many counts were recorded for this clone. Read sequence stops 3 residues before the CDR3 end, and the germline J gene provides the missing end. V is TRBV28 and J is TRBJ1-1; a weak D match, TRBD1 (5 bases). The CDR3 runs to 14 residues. Looked up from germline, CDR1 is MDHEN and CDR2 is SYDVKM. V was shortened by 6 bases and J by 1 base, with 12 bases between the two germline ends. The sequenced CDR3 bases are TGTGCCAGCAGACCTCCTCAGGGGAACACTGAA. Protein product: CASRPPQGNTE. The full CDR3 protein is CASRPPQGNTEAFF.

Of note for this clone: The read is 3 residues too short to cover the CDR3 end, so that end is filled in from the germline J gene. The chain has TRBV5-6 and TRBJ2-1; 11 bases line up with TRBD2. In germline, CDR1 is SGHDT, CDR2 YYEEEE. V trimming: 4 bases; J trimming: 5 bases; junction bases outside the gene matches: 5. The CDR3 length is 15 residues. The chain's CDR3 is CASSRGLADNNEQFF. Partial CDR3 DNA: TGTGCCAGCAGCCGGGGACTAGCGGATAACAATGAG.

The CDR3 spells CASRDRENTEAFF. The part of the CDR3 DNA that was read is TGTGCCAGCAGGGACAGGGAGAACACTGAA. The chain combines TRBV2 with TRBJ1-1; TRBD1 agrees at 8 bases. The read ends 3 residues before the CDR3 terminus; that terminus is restored from the germline J gene. There are 13 residues in the CDR3. Per the germline V gene, CDR1 is SNHLY and CDR2 is FYNNEI. J was trimmed by 1 base and V by 6 bases; bases with no gene match: 1.

This clone was seen a few times. The CDR3 end falls 3 residues outside the read, so it is completed with the germline J gene. V and J are TRBV7-9 and TRBJ2-1; TRBD2 is a possible D gene (5 bases). The CDR3 is 14 residues long. Germline V gives CDR1 SEHNR, CDR2 FQNEAQ (reference sequence). Trimming pared 4 bases from V and 4 bases from J, leaving 11 bases between. CDR3 amino acids: CASSSSGGYNEQFF. Partial CDR3 DNA: TGTGCCAGCAGCTCGAGCGGTGGGTACAATGAG. The variable domain in full, completed from reference TRBV7-9 and TRBJ2-1, reads DTGVSQNPRHKITKRGQNVTFRCDPISEHNRLYWYRQTLGQGPEFLTYFQNEAQLEKSRLLSDRFSAERPKGSFSTLEIQRTEQGDSAMYLCASSSSGGYNEQFFGPGTRLTVL.

Details on this clone: With the read ending 3 residues before the CDR3 end, the germline J gene is used to fill in that end. J is TRBJ2-7 and V is TRBV11-2, with D possibly being TRBD1 (5 bases). This CDR3 comprises 12 residues. Trimming pared 0 bases from V and 6 bases from J, leaving 6 bases between. CDR1 and CDR2 from the germline V gene are SGHAT and FQNNGV. The CDR3 bases that were read are TGTGCCAGCAGCTTAGACAGGGTCGAG. This gives the protein CASSLDRVE. The complete CDR3 sequence is CASSLDRVEQYF.

Points on this clone: The read is 3 residues too short to cover the CDR3 end, so that end is filled in from the germline J gene. This chain uses TRBV18 with TRBJ1-5; D is undetermined. Germline V gene data show CDR1 as KGHSH and CDR2 as LQKENI. Trimming took 2 bases from V and 2 from J, leaving 13 bases between them. CDR3 length equals 16 residues. This chain's CDR3 is CASSPADAGGNQPQHF. The covered CDR3 bases are TGTGCCAGCTCACCAGCCGACGCGGGCGGCAATCAGCCC.

This clone was picked up a small number of times. The read ends 3 residues before the CDR3 terminus; that terminus is restored from the germline J gene. The chain combines TRBV13 with TRBJ1-2; 9 nucleotides agree with TRBD1. The CDR3 has 13 residues. Germline loops: CDR1 PRHDT, CDR2 FYEKMQ (reference sequence). The CDR3 bases that were read are TGTGCCAGCAGCCCCTGGACAGGGGTCGGC. This encodes CASSPWTGVG. The entire CDR3 sequence reads CASSPWTGVGYTF.

There are many counts of this clone. The read stops 3 residues short of the end of the CDR3; the missing end is completed from the germline J gene. The J gene is TRBJ2-2, the V gene TRBV2; 11 bases map to TRBD2. V was clipped by 6 bases and J by 4 bases; unmatched bases: 4. Germline V CDR1 and CDR2: SNHLY, FYNNEI. The CDR3 contains 15 residues. The DNA read from the CDR3 is TGTGCCAGCAGGACTAGCGGGATGGGCACCGGGGAG. Translation: CASRTSGMGTGE. The whole CDR3 sequence reads CASRTSGMGTGELFF.

This clone was seen ten or more times. The read gets to within 3 residues of the CDR3 end, and the germline J gene fills in the rest. The chain is built from TRBV28 and TRBJ2-7, with D possibly being TRBD2 (5 bases). There are 13 residues in the CDR3. Germline CDR1 MDHEN, CDR2 SYDVKM. Trimming took 10 bases from V and 4 from J, leaving 17 bases between them. The CDR3 loop reads CATIRGARYEQYF. The part of the CDR3 DNA that was read is TGTGCCACCATACGGGGTGCAAGGTACGAG.

This clone was found a few times. The sequenced fragment ends 3 residues before the CDR3 boundary, so the rest is inferred from the germline J gene. The chain uses TRBV30 and TRBJ2-5; 8 nucleotides agree with TRBD1. Germline values: CDR1 GTSNPN, CDR2 SVGIG (reference sequence). The CDR3 consists of 14 residues. V lost 5 bases to trimming and J lost 4 bases; unmatched junction nucleotides: 9. The part of the CDR3 DNA that was read is TGTGCCTGGGGGGGGCCAGGGGGCGGAGAGACC. As protein: CAWGGPGGGET. The CDR3 in its entirety is CAWGGPGGGETQYF.

This clone was recorded many times. CDR3: CASSAQIEQFF. The part of the CDR3 DNA that was read is TGTGCCAGCAGCGCACAAATTGAG. This chain joins TRBV14 and TRBJ2-1; D remains unclear. The DNA ends 3 residues before the CDR3 does, and the rest of the CDR3 is filled in from the germline J gene. Trimming took 5 bases from V and 9 from J, leaving 8 bases between them. This CDR3 comprises 11 residues. Germline values: CDR1 SGHDN, CDR2 FVKESK.

This clone was recorded a few times. The read finishes 3 residues shy of the CDR3 end, and the germline J gene is used to complete it. This rearrangement joins TRBV6-2 or TRBV6-3 to TRBJ1-6; D call uncertain. CDR3 length: 13 residues. Germline loops: CDR1 MNHEY, CDR2 SVGEGT. V gave up 8 bases and J gave up 4 bases, with 9 bases separating them. The DNA read from the CDR3 is TGTGCCAGCGAGGCGACTTATAATTCACCC. Its protein is CASEATYNSP. The entire CDR3 reads CASEATYNSPLHF.

This clone was detected many times. The observed sequence ends 3 residues before the CDR3 terminus, with the missing tail filled in from the germline J gene. The genes are TRBV7-3 and TRBJ2-3; 8 positions agree with TRBD2. Losses at the gene ends were 2 bases for V and 1 base for J; bases not matched to a gene: 2. Germline assignment: CDR1 SGHTA and CDR2 FQGTGA. The CDR3 length is 15 residues. The DNA read from the CDR3 is TGTGCCAGCAGCTTATTCGGGGGGGGCACAGATACG. It is translated as CASSLFGGGTDT. The entire CDR3 protein reads CASSLFGGGTDTQYF.

Concerning this clone itself: Sequencing ends 3 residues short of the CDR3 end; the germline J gene provides the rest. This chain connects TRBV2 to TRBJ1-2; a possible D gene is TRBD1 (5 bases). Germline loops: CDR1 SNHLY, CDR2 FYNNEI. This CDR3 spans 13 amino acids. Trimming cost V 6 bases and J 1 base, with 9 bases left between them. The covered CDR3 bases are TGTGCCAGCAGCCAGGACAATAACTATGGC. It yields the protein CASSQDNNYG. The whole CDR3 is CASSQDNNYGYTF.

On this clone itself: The read ends 3 residues shy of where the CDR3 ends; the end is completed using the germline J gene. The chain recombines TRBV5-1 with TRBJ2-7, with 8 bases fitting TRBD1. CDR1 and CDR2 (germline): SGHRS, YFSETQ. V shed 7 bases, J shed 5 bases, and the junction held 14 bases outside the gene matches. This CDR3 spans 15 amino acids. CDR3 bases read: TGCGCCAGCGGATATTCAGGGGGCATCGACCACGAG. Translation gives CASGYSGGIDHE. The complete CDR3 protein is CASGYSGGIDHEQYF.

There are a few counts of this clone. The CDR3 here is CASSNSGLETQYF. The sequenced CDR3 bases are TGTGCCAGCAGCAACAGCGGGTTGGAGACC. The chain employs TRBV7-9 and TRBJ2-5; the D gene is possibly TRBD2 (6 bases). The read ends 3 residues early relative to the CDR3; the germline J gene fills the gap. The CDR3 totals 13 residues. Trimming stripped 5 bases from V and 5 bases from J, with 12 bases between. Per the germline V gene, CDR1 is SEHNR and CDR2 is FQNEAQ (reference sequence). Full variable domain (remainder filled in from reference TRBV7-9 and TRBJ2-5): DTGVSQNPRHKITKRGQNVTFRCDPISEHNRLYWYRQTLGQGPEFLTYFQNEAQLEKSRLLSDRFSAERPKGSFSTLEIQRTEQGDSAMYLCASSNSGLETQYFGPGTRLLVL.

Ten or more counts support this clone. The sequence runs out 3 residues before the end of the CDR3; the remainder is reconstructed from the germline J gene. The chain couples TRBV7-9 to TRBJ2-3; 9 bases are shared with TRBD1. The CDR3 has 15 amino acids. The V gene end was trimmed by 5 bases and the J gene end by 4 bases; junction bases not matched to a gene: 7. Germline loops: CDR1 SEHNR, CDR2 FQNEAQ (reference sequence). The sequenced CDR3 bases are TGTGCCAGCAGCGTCGGGACAGGGCACGCAGATACG. The encoded protein is CASSVGTGHADT. The complete CDR3 protein is CASSVGTGHADTQYF.

CDR3 bases read: TGCAGTGCTAGCGATATTACTCGGGTTAGCTCCTACGAG. Residues: CSASDITRVSSYE. The full CDR3 protein is CSASDITRVSSYEQYF. The chain is built from TRBV20-1 and TRBJ2-7, with D uncertain. With the read ending 3 residues before the CDR3 end, the germline J gene is used to fill in that end. Per the germline V gene, CDR1 is DFQATT and CDR2 is SNEGSKA (reference sequence). There are 16 residues in the CDR3. Trimming took off 3 bases at V and 0 bases at J, with 18 bases between the two ends.

This clone was counted between two and nine times. With the read ending 3 residues before the CDR3 end, the germline J gene is used to fill in that end. V gene TRBV19 combines with J gene TRBJ2-7; 8 bases fit TRBD2. Germline CDR1 is LNHDA and CDR2 is SQIVND (reference sequence). With V trimmed by 7 bases and J by 1 base, 12 bases remained unmatched. This CDR3 region has 16 residues. CDR3 sequence: CASTQRAGGVSYEQYF. CDR3 DNA (partial): TGTGCCAGTACCCAGAGGGCGGGAGGAGTTTCCTACGAG.